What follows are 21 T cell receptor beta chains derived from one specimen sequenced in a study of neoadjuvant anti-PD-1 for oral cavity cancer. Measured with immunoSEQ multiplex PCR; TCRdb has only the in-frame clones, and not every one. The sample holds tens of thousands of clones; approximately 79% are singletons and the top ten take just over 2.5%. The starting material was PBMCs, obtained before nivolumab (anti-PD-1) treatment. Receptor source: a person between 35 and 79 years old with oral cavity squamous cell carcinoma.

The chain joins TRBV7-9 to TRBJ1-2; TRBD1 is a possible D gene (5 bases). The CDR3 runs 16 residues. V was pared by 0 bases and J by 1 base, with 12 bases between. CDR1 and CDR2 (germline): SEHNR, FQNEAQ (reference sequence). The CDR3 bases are TGTGCCAGCAGCTTAGCAGGGGACTACTTTAACTATGGCTACACCTTC. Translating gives CASSLAGDYFNYGYTF.

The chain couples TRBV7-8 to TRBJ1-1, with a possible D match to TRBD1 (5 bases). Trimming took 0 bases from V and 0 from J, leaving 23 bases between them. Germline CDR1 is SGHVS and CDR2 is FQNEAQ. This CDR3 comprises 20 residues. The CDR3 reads CASSLAGRIRQIEMNTEAFF. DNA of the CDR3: TGTGCCAGCAGCTTAGCGGGGCGAATCAGACAGATTGAAATGAACACTGAAGCTTTCTTT.

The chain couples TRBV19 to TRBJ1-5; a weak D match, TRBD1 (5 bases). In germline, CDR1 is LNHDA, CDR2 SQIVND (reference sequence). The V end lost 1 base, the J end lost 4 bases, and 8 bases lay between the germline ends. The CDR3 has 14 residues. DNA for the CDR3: TGTGCCAGTAGTATAGGGGCAGGGAATCAGCCCCAGCATTTT. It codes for CASSIGAGNQPQHF.

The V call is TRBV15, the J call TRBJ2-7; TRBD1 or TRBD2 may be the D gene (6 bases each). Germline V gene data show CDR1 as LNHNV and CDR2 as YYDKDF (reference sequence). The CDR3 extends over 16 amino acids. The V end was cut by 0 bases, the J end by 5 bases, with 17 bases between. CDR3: CATSRDLQEGVDEQYF. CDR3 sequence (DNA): TGTGCCACCAGCAGAGATCTTCAGGAGGGGGTCGACGAGCAGTACTTC.

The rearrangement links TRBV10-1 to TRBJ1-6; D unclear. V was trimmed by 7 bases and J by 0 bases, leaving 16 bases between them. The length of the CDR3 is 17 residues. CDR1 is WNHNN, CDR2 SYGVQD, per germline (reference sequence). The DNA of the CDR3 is TGCGCCAGCATTCCGTCGACGGGTGTCTCCTATAATTCACCCCTCCACTTT. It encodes CASIPSTGVSYNSPLHF.

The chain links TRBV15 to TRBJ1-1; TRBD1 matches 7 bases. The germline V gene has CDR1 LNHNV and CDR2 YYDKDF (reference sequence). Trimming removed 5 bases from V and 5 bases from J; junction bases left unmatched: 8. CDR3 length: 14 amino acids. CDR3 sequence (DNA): TGTGCCACCAGCCGAGCGAGACAGGGAACTGAAGCTTTCTTT. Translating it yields CATSRARQGTEAFF.

The CDR3 DNA sequence: TGTGCCAGCAGCCCTCTCGGAGGGACAGGGACCTTGGAGGCAGATACGCAGTATTTT. Translating it yields CASSPLGGTGTLEADTQYF. The chain combines TRBV5-6 with TRBJ2-3, with 9 bases fitting TRBD1. This CDR3 has 19 amino acids. Trimming took 4 bases from V and 4 from J; bases not matched to a gene: 19. Germline values: CDR1 SGHDT, CDR2 YYEEEE. Complete variable domain (other parts from reference TRBV5-6 and TRBJ2-3): DAGVTQSPTHLIKTRGQQVTLRCSPKSGHDTVSWYQQALGQGPQFIFQYYEEEERQRGNFPDRFSGHQFPNYSSELNVNALLLGDSALYLCASSPLGGTGTLEADTQYFGPGTRLTVL.

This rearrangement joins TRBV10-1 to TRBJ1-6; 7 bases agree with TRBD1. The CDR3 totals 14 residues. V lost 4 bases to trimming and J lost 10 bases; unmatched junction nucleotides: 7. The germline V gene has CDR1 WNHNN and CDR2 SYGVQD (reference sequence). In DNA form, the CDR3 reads TGCGCCAGCAGTGCAGGGACAGAGGGATCACCCCTCCACTTT. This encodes CASSAGTEGSPLHF.

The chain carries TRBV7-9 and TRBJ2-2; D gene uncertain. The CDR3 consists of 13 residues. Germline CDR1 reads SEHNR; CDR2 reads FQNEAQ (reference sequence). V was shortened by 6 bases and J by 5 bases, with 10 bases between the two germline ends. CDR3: CASRRDLTGELFF. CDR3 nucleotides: TGTGCCAGCAGACGTGACCTTACCGGGGAGCTGTTTTTT.

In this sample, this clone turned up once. The CDR3 DNA follows: TGTGCCAGCAGTAACCCCGGGGCAACAGATACGCAGTATTTT. The encoded protein is CASSNPGATDTQYF. This chain connects TRBV7-6 to TRBJ2-3; the D call may be TRBD1 or TRBD2 (5 bases each). Germline CDR1 reads SGHVS; CDR2 reads FNYEAQ. CDR3 length: 14 residues. Trimming shortened V by 6 bases and J by 3 bases, and 13 bases separated the two germline ends.

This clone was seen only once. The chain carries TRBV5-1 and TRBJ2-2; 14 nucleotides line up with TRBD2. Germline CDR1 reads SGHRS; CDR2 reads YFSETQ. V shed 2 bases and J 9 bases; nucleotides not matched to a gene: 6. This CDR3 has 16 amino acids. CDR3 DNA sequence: TGCGCCAGCAGCTTAGGGACTAGCGGGAGTTTACGGGAGCTGTTTTTT. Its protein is CASSLGTSGSLRELFF.

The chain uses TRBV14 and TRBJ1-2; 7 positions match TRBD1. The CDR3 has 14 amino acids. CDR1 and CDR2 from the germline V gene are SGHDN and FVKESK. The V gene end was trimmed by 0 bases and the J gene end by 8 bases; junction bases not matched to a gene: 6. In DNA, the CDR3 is TGTGCCAGCAGCCAAGATTTGGGGACAGTGGGCTACACCTTC. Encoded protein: CASSQDLGTVGYTF.

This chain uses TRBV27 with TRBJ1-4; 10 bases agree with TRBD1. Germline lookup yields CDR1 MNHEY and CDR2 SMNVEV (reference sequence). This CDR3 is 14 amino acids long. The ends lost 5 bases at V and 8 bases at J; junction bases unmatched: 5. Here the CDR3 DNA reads TGTGCCAGCAGTGGGACAGGGGTAGGCGAAAAACTGTTTTTT. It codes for CASSGTGVGEKLFF.

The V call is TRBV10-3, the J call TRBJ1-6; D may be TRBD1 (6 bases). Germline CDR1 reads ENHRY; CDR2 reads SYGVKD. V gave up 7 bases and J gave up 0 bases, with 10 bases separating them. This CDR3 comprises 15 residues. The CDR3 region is CAIITGSSYNSPLHF. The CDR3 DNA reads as TGTGCCATCATTACAGGGAGCTCCTATAATTCACCCCTCCACTTT.

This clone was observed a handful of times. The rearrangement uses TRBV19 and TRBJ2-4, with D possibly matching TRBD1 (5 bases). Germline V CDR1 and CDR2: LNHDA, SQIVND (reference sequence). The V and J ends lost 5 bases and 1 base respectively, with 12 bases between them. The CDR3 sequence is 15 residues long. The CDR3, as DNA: TGTGCCAGTAGTCCCCAGGGAACGGCCAAAAACATTCAGTACTTC. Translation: CASSPQGTAKNIQYF.

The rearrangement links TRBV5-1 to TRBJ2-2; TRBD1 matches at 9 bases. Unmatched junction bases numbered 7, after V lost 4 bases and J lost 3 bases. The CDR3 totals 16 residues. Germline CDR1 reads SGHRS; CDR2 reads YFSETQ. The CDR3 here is CASSPQGAGYTGELFF. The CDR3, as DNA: TGCGCCAGCAGCCCACAGGGGGCGGGATACACCGGGGAGCTGTTTTTT.

CDR3 region: CASSLGTGRGTYEQYF. In DNA form, the CDR3 reads TGTGCCAGCAGTTTGGGTACAGGGAGGGGGACCTACGAGCAGTACTTC. This chain links TRBV27 with TRBJ2-7, with TRBD2 as a possible D gene (7 bases). This CDR3 has 16 residues. V shed 3 bases and J shed 2 bases, with 17 bases lying between them. Germline values: CDR1 MNHEY, CDR2 SMNVEV (reference sequence).

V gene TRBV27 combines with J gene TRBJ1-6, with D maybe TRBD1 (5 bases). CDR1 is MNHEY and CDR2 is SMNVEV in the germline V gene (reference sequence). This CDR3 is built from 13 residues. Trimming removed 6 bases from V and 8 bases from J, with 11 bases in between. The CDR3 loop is CASSRAGDSPLHF. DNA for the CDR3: TGTGCCAGCAGCCGGGCGGGGGATTCACCCCTCCACTTT.

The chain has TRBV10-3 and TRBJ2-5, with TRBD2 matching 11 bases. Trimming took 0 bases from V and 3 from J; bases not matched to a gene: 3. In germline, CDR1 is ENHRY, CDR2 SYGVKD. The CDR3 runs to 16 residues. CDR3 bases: TGTGCCATCAGTGAGTCGGGGACTAGCGGCAAAGAGACCCAGTACTTC. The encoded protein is CAISESGTSGKETQYF.

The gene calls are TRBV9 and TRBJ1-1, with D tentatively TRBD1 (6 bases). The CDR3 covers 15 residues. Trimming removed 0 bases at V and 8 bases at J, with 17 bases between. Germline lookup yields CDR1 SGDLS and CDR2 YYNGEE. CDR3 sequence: CASSVEGTGGPEAFF. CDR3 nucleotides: TGTGCCAGCAGCGTAGAAGGTACCGGGGGCCCCGAAGCTTTCTTT.

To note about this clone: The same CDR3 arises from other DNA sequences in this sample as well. As DNA, the CDR3 is TGTGCCAGTAGGTCGGGCTACGAGCAGTACTTC. It specifies CASRSGYEQYF. The V and J genes are TRBV19 and TRBJ2-7; D unclear. V was shortened by 6 bases and J by 3 bases, with 6 bases between the two germline ends. The CDR3 extends over 11 amino acids. The germline CDR1 and CDR2 sequences are LNHDA and SQIVND (reference sequence).